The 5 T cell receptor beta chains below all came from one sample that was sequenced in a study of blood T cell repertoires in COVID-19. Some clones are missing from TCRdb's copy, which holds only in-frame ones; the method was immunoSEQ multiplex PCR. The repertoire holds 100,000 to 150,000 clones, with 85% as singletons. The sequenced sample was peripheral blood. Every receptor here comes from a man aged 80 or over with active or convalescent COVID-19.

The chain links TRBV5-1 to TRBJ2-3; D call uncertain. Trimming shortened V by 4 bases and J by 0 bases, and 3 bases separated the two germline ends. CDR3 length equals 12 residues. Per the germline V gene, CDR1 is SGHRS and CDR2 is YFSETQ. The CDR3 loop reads CASSRSTDTQYF. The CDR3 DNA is TGCGCCAGCAGCCGTAGCACAGATACGCAGTATTTT.

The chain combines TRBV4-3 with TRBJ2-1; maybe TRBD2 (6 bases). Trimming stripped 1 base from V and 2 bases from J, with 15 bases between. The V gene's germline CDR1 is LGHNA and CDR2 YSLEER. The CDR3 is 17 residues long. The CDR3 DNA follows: TGCGCCAGCAGCCAAGTGGAGGGAGAAATAGCCTACAATGAGCAGTTCTTC. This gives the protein CASSQVEGEIAYNEQFF.

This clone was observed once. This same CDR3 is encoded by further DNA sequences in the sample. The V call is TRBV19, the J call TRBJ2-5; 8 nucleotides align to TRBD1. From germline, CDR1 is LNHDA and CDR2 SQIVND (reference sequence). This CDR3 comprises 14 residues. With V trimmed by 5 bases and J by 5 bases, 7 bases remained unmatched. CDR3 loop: CASSSQGAGETQYF. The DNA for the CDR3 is TGTGCCAGTAGTTCGCAGGGGGCCGGGGAGACCCAGTACTTC.

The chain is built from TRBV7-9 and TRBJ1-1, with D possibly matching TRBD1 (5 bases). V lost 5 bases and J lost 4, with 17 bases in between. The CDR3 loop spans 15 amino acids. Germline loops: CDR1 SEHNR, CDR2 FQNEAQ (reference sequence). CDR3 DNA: TGTGCCAGCAGCGATCGGGGGATTTCAGGCACTGAAGCTTTCTTT. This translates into CASSDRGISGTEAFF.

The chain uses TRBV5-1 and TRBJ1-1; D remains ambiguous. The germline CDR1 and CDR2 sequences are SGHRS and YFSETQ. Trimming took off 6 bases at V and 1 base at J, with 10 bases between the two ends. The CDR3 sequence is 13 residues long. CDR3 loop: CASKEESNTEAFF. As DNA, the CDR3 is TGCGCCAGCAAGGAGGAATCGAACACTGAAGCTTTCTTT.